These T cell receptor beta chains were read from a single sample in a study of cytomegalovirus exposure and HLA in healthy donors. The repertoire was sequenced with immunoSEQ multiplex PCR; TCRdb's copy has only in-frame clones and lacks some. The sample shows about 270,000 clones, more than 55% of them seen only once. The sequenced sample was PBMCs. These receptors were collected from a female donor in good health and CMV-seronegative. Both conserved end residues are trimmed from each CDR3. The order of the fields is CDR3 length, J gene, V gene, CDR3 protein.

12 | TRBJ2-1 | TRBV10-3 | AIGGLAGDNEQF
14 | TRBJ2-7 | TRBV7-9 | ASSKGGEAPYYEQY
18 | TRBJ2-3 | TRBV5-1 | ASSRSGLDRLAGGTDTQY
14 | TRBJ2-7 | TRBV5-1 | ASSHGRYRGSYEQY
11 | TRBJ2-5 | TRBV7-2 | ASSLVSFETQY
13 | TRBJ2-7 | TRBV7-2 | ASSPSDGSGYEQY
12 | TRBJ2-7 | TRBV9 | ASSVASGGDEQY
13 | TRBJ2-7 | TRBV6-1 | ASSEALVSSYEQY
15 | TRBJ2-3 | TRBV5-1 | ASSLVFLGTDTDTQY
11 | TRBJ2-7 | TRBV12-5 | ASGLVGAGVKY
16 | TRBJ1-4 | TRBV11-2 | ASSLDVAGGLLEEKLF
9 | TRBJ2-7 | TRBV28 | AISTGYEQY
16 | TRBJ2-1 | TRBV5-5 | ASSPTGGIGATYNEQF
14 | TRBJ2-1 | TRBV19 | ASSLRGLVGRHEQF
15 | TRBJ2-7 | TRBV10-1 | ASSDRVAGVRAREQY
14 | TRBJ2-2 | TRBV4-1 | ASSQDRSTSTGELF
17 | TRBJ2-7 | TRBV7-2 | ASSLFASILGGAFHEQY
15 | TRBJ2-6 | TRBV7-2 | ASSSGLTSSGANVLT
11 | TRBJ2-7 | TRBV5-1 | ASSLAQGAEQY
15 | TRBJ2-7 | TRBV11-2 | ASSGRTGRYRDYEQY
10 | TRBJ2-7 | TRBV7-9 | ASSNDSYEQY
13 | TRBJ1-1 | TRBV7-2 | ASSLALGGDTEAF
10 | TRBJ1-1 | TRBV5-1 | ASSLQGVYAF
13 | TRBJ1-2 | TRBV6-1 | ASSVSGQGPYGYT
12 | TRBJ2-3 | TRBV28 | ASSQTGVTDTQY
12 | TRBJ1-1 | TRBV11-3 | ASSPTALNTEAF
11 | TRBJ1-5 | TRBV7-2 | ASSLVGDQPQH
13 | TRBJ1-5 | TRBV2 | ASSEVAQGHQPQH
14 | TRBJ2-7 | TRBV11-1 | ASSTPGSGRSYEQY
13 | TRBJ2-1 | TRBV27 | ASSLSLAGVNEQF
11 | TRBJ1-4 | TRBV6-1 | ASSSRGNEKLF
15 | TRBJ2-2 | TRBV11-3 | ASSQLLAGDRHGELF
12 | TRBJ1-2 | TRBV28 | ASKRDRYNYGYT
14 | TRBJ2-2 | TRBV5-1 | ASSSLAGSNTGELF
17 | TRBJ2-1 | TRBV7-8 | ASSLARASGSYSYNEQF
13 | TRBJ2-2 | TRBV6-6 | ASSSGTGRAGELF
13 | TRBJ2-7 | TRBV10-1 | ARTLVSPGAYEQY
12 | TRBJ2-1 | TRBV4-1 | ASAQTGTRNEQF
14 | TRBJ2-1 | TRBV18 | ASSLSGPPSYNEQF
16 | TRBJ2-1 | TRBV5-1 | ASSLTSGRYSSYNEQF
16 | TRBJ2-4 | TRBV5-4 | ASTRAGQGARAKNIQY
17 | TRBJ2-2 | TRBV5-1 | ASSLDPLAGGYRGGELF
12 | TRBJ1-2 | TRBV19 | ASSIGTGKGGYT
13 | TRBJ2-7 | TRBV27 | ASSLSGGRPYEQY
9 | TRBJ1-2 | TRBV20-1 | SASTGNGYT
12 | TRBJ1-3 | TRBV18 | ASSPAGAGNTIY
17 | TRBJ2-2 | TRBV28 | ASSFGGLAGPLDTGELF
10 | TRBJ2-5 | TRBV19 | ASTPGQETQY
10 | TRBJ2-7 | TRBV29-1 | SVRTPSYEQY
13 | TRBJ2-5 | TRBV28 | ASSTPGKQGANQY
22 | TRBJ2-7 | TRBV15 | ATSRVAGQIFDGTSGKHRPEQY
14 | TRBJ1-3 | TRBV23-1 | ASSLDSPLTGNTIY
14 | TRBJ2-1 | TRBV7-9 | ASSLVGQGAYNEQF
10 | TRBJ1-5 | TRBV29-1 | SVRTGDQPQH
13 | TRBJ2-4 | TRBV27 | ASSLAGKGKNIQY